These 7 T cell receptor beta chains came from one sample sequenced in a study of T cells after yellow fever vaccination. TCRdb analysed the 5' RACE reads with MiXCR anew, one entry per CDR3 protein. The data contain some 220,000 distinct CDR3 sequences, around 3.1% of them seen just once; the ten biggest clones take up 3.2%. The specimen comprised CD4+ T cells sorted from PBMCs, sampled 10 days after the yellow fever booster vaccination. These receptors were taken from a man aged 18 to 29 who received the YFV17D yellow fever vaccine.

V gene TRBV7-2 combines with J gene TRBJ2-1; 12 bases match TRBD2. This CDR3 has 16 amino acids. Germline CDR1 SGHTA, CDR2 FQGNSA. V was pared by 4 bases and J by 4 bases, with 5 bases of the junction left unmatched. For the CDR3, the DNA is TGTGCCAGCAGCTCTGGACTAGCGGGGAGATACAATGAGCAGTTCTTC. It codes for CASSSGLAGRYNEQFF.

Comments on this clonotype: A read error may explain this, as a much larger clone is one base away. This chain links TRBV5-4 with TRBJ2-3; D unresolved. This CDR3 has 14 amino acids. The germline V gene encodes CDR1 SGHNT and CDR2 YYREEE (reference sequence). Trimming cost V 1 base and J 5 bases, with 11 bases left between them. For the CDR3, the DNA is TGTGCCAGCAGCTTGTTTGCAGTGGGAGATACGCAGTATTTT. Its translation: CASSLFAVGDTQYF.

This clonotype was counted at least ten times. The V gene is TRBV24-1, the J gene TRBJ2-1; TRBD2 matches 10 bases. CDR1 and CDR2 from the germline V gene are KGHDR and SFDVKD. This CDR3 spans 20 amino acids. J was trimmed by 0 bases and V by 4 bases; bases with no gene match: 14. The CDR3 coding sequence is TGTGCCACCAGTGACACATCCGCTAGCGGGGGCCTAAGCTCCTACAATGAGCAGTTCTTC. Residues: CATSDTSASGGLSSYNEQFF.

At least ten counts were recorded for this clonotype. This chain joins TRBV10-3 and TRBJ2-1; 8 bases are shared with TRBD2. Germline CDR1 ENHRY, CDR2 SYGVKD. There are 15 residues in the CDR3. V was clipped by 4 bases and J by 2 bases; unmatched bases: 4. This CDR3 reads CAISGLAGTYNEQFF. CDR3 bases: TGTGCCATCAGTGGGTTAGCGGGGACCTACAATGAGCAGTTCTTC.

The chain joins TRBV5-1 to TRBJ2-5; 16 positions match TRBD2. Trimming removed 0 bases from V and 5 bases from J; junction bases left unmatched: 7. CDR1 is SGHRS and CDR2 is YFSETQ in the germline V gene. The CDR3 has 18 amino acids. The CDR3 DNA reads TGCGCCAGCAGCTTGGCCCCGGGACTAGCGGGGGGGCCCGAGACCCAGTACTTC. Its protein product is CASSLAPGLAGGPETQYF.

This clonotype was seen ten or more times. The V call is TRBV18, the J call TRBJ2-1, with 10 bases that match TRBD1. The CDR3 runs to 16 residues. Trimming removed 3 bases from V and 4 bases from J; junction bases left unmatched: 6. In germline, CDR1 is KGHSH, CDR2 LQKENI. CDR3 loop: CASSPAGQGRYNEQFF. In DNA, the CDR3 is TGTGCCAGCTCACCCGCGGGACAGGGGCGTTACAATGAGCAGTTCTTC.

The table lists this clonotype with a few counts. V usage is TRBV6-5 and J usage is TRBJ2-1; D is perhaps TRBD1 (6 bases). CDR3 size: 16 residues. Looked up from germline, CDR1 is MNHEY and CDR2 is SVGAGI. V lost 6 bases and J 0 bases, leaving 15 bases between the germline ends. The CDR3: CASSKGDTYSYNEQFF. The CDR3 nucleotides are TGTGCCAGCAGCAAAGGGGACACCTACTCCTACAATGAGCAGTTCTTC.